Listed below are T cell receptor beta chains from one sample, sequenced in a study of control samples from healthy donors and cancer patients. Sequencing was performed with immunoSEQ multiplex PCR; in TCRdb, only in-frame clones are kept and a portion is missing. The top ten clones hold 17% of a sample with 70,000 to 85,000 clones, 91% of them seen once. Sequences were obtained from blood. These receptors were taken from a man between 45 and 60 years old in good health. Both conserved end residues are part of each CDR3.

v_call,j_call,cdr3_aa
TRBV7-9,TRBJ1-2,CASSRPVEDGYTF
TRBV6-5,TRBJ1-2,CASSKTGGLDYGYTF
TRBV5-4,TRBJ1-2,CASSLDPGDYGYTF
TRBV10-2,TRBJ1-5,CASSGQGRQPQHF
TRBV7-9,TRBJ1-6,CASSSYRDSPLHF
TRBV10-3,TRBJ2-3,CAISRLAGASTDTQYF
TRBV30,TRBJ1-5,CAWSHSSNQPQHF
TRBV7-9,TRBJ1-2,CASSGGQDETGGYTF
TRBV4-3,TRBJ1-1,CASSQDKVLGTEAFF
TRBV2,TRBJ1-6,CASSEWGGAPLHF
TRBV19,TRBJ1-2,CASRWKQTYGYTF
TRBV19,TRBJ1-1,CASSIRGPLNTEAFF
TRBV11-2,TRBJ2-3,CASSSQGTSGGVTQYF
TRBV10-2,TRBJ1-5,CASSAVAQPQHF
TRBV10-3,TRBJ1-3,CAIEDSLGNTIYF
TRBV5-8,TRBJ1-5,CASSLAWRPNQPQHF
TRBV12-3/TRBV12-4,TRBJ2-7,CASRGGSYEQYF
TRBV4-1,TRBJ1-1,CASSHFTGANTEAFF
TRBV12-3/TRBV12-4,TRBJ1-1,CASSLQNSRYAFF
TRBV27,TRBJ2-7,CASSPWTTSYEQYF
TRBV5-4,TRBJ1-6,CASSLKDRGSPLHF
TRBV3-1/TRBV3-2,TRBJ1-4,CASSPRANEKLFF
TRBV11-2,TRBJ2-7,CASSLKAGGPSEQYF
TRBV6-5,TRBJ1-4,CASSYSLTGAEKLFF
TRBV19,TRBJ2-1,CASSMVPPAYNEQFF
TRBV10-3,TRBJ2-7,CAISADSSYEQYF
TRBV6-6,TRBJ2-7,CAWRTIYEQYF
TRBV6-2/TRBV6-3,TRBJ1-1,CASSPWDNVRTEAFF
TRBV21-1,TRBJ2-7,CANEGGTGEQYF
TRBV2,TRBJ2-3,CATPGERGASTDTQYF
TRBV12-3/TRBV12-4,TRBJ1-1,CASIPTRDTEAFF
TRBV2,TRBJ2-3,CATAQAESTDTQYF
TRBV5-6,TRBJ1-1,CASSYIGRKNTEAFF
TRBV19,TRBJ2-1,CASSPKSSYNEQFF
TRBV29-1,TRBJ1-2,CSVGTGVAYGYTF
TRBV30,TRBJ1-4,CAWCPGEATNEKLFF
TRBV7-9,TRBJ2-7,CASSLNMPSYEQYF
TRBV18,TRBJ1-6,CASSPMEGIRSPLHF
TRBV3-1/TRBV3-2,TRBJ2-5,CASSQYDETQYF
TRBV4-2,TRBJ2-4,CASSQVVREGNIQYF
TRBV30,TRBJ1-4,CAWNPGTGNNEKLFF
TRBV5-1,TRBJ1-1,CASSLVDLGTEAFF
TRBV5-4,TRBJ2-3,CASSPGHNADTQYF
TRBV19,TRBJ2-2,CASQLRLVLSTGELFF
TRBV7-2,TRBJ2-7,CASSLHGISYEQYF
TRBV5-1,TRBJ1-2,CASRNDNYGYTF
TRBV7-9,TRBJ2-2,CASSSTGGPNTGELFF
TRBV7-9,TRBJ1-2,CASSGSGDTF
TRBV10-3,TRBJ1-3,CAISSTGNTIYF
TRBV18,TRBJ1-1,CASSPRAPLEAFF
TRBV10-1,TRBJ2-3,CASSVGYTDTQYF
TRBV7-2,TRBJ1-5,CASSRSGVIEPQHF
TRBV4-1,TRBJ1-4,CASSQEPPDPATNEKLFF
TRBV12-3/TRBV12-4,TRBJ1-1,CASRRNTEAFF
TRBV19,TRBJ2-3,CASSINLGVDTQYF
TRBV12-5,TRBJ1-1,CASAPISLHGPEAFF
TRBV11-2,TRBJ1-3,CASSLYLTGGSGNTIYF
TRBV5-1,TRBJ1-6,CASSLDVSPLHF
TRBV15,TRBJ2-7,CATSTPGQGALRSDEQYF
TRBV30,TRBJ2-7,CAWRGNSYEQYF